This T cell receptor beta chain emerged from a study of blood T cell repertoires in COVID-19. Study background: Samples came from the United States, Italy and Spain, spanning acute and convalescent COVID-19. Nucleic acid was either cDNA or gDNA, and it came from T cells, B-cell-depleted T cells, or PBMCs.

Original data processing: Amplified reference gene primers provided the basis for estimating nucleated cell counts. TCRdb keeps only in-frame clones here, not all; method: immunoSEQ multiplex PCR. The V and J calls and clone size are taken from that table; D and trimming were inferred from the DNA. The repertoire holds around 130,000 clones, with roughly 80% as singletons. V shed 6 bases and J 3 bases; nucleotides not matched to a gene: 3. The CDR3 contains 13 residues. CDR1 is MNHNY and CDR2 is SVGAGI in the germline V gene (reference sequence). What was sequenced was peripheral blood. The source is a woman between 50 and 59 years old with acute or convalescent COVID-19. The chain uses TRBV6-6 and TRBJ1-2; 8 positions match TRBD1. CDR3 region: CASSKGQDYGYTF. The DNA of the CDR3 is TGTGCCAGCAGCAAGGGACAGGACTATGGCTACACCTTC.